A selection of T cell receptor beta chains follows, all from one sample in a study of glioma-infiltrating T cells. One entry per CDR3 protein, called by TCRdb with MiXCR from the multiplex PCR reads. The data hold approximately 110,000 distinct CDR3 sequences, with approximately 23% observed a single time. Sequencing input: glioma tissue, nonneoplastic brain tissue, or PBMCs (not recorded which). All receptors come from a human donor with low-grade glioma or glioblastoma, undergoing nonglioma brain surgery, or in good health (not recorded which). Each CDR3 is given with its conserved first and last residue. The order of the fields is D gene, J gene, clone size, CDR3 length, V gene, CDR3 protein, CDR3 DNA. A D gene is named only where the DNA matches it firmly. The size entry is marked missing in some rows and otherwise reads once, few, many or a size class.

D: TRBD1; J: TRBJ1-1; size: many; length: 15; V: TRBV11-2; CDR3: CASSPRSAGGGEAFF; DNA: TGTGCCAGCAGCCCCAGGTCTGCAGGGGGCGGTGAAGCTTTCTTT
D: .; J: TRBJ2-7; size: many; length: 14; V: TRBV19; CDR3: CASSIHSREYEQYF; DNA: TGTGCCAGTAGTATACATTCTAGGGAGTACGAGCAGTACTTC
D: TRBD2; J: TRBJ2-1; size: many; length: 19; V: TRBV6-6; CDR3: CASSYSSGRWGSSYNEQFF; DNA: TGTGCCAGCAGTTACAGTAGCGGGAGATGGGGGAGCTCCTACAATGAGCAGTTCTTC
D: .; J: TRBJ1-5; size: .; length: 15; V: TRBV9; CDR3: CASSVAGLSNQSQHF; DNA: TGTGCCAGCAGCGTAGCGGGCCTTAGCAATCAGTCCCAGCATTTT
D: .; J: TRBJ2-3; size: .; length: 11; V: TRBV29-1; CDR3: CGARWGDTQYF; DNA: TGCGGCGCTCGCTGGGGAGATACGCAGTATTTT
D: .; J: TRBJ1-2; size: many; length: 15; V: TRBV7-2; CDR3: CASSFPGVTYYGYTF; DNA: TGTGCCAGCAGCTTTCCCGGGGTTACCTACTATGGCTACACCTTC
D: .; J: TRBJ2-7; size: many; length: 14; V: TRBV10-2; CDR3: CASSERPISYEQYF; DNA: TGCGCCAGCAGTGAAAGACCAATCTCCTACGAGCAGTACTTC
D: .; J: TRBJ2-3; size: many; length: 14; V: TRBV20-1; CDR3: CSATGTIYTDTQYF; DNA: TGCAGTGCTACCGGGACCATATACACAGATACGCAGTATTTT
D: TRBD2; J: TRBJ2-1; size: few; length: 16; V: TRBV29-1; CDR3: CSVGGLAGGGYNEQFF; DNA: TGCAGCGTTGGAGGACTAGCGGGAGGGGGTTACAATGAGCAGTTCTTC
D: .; J: TRBJ1-5; size: many; length: 17; V: TRBV20-1; CDR3: CSASPKRPGHHNQPQHF; DNA: TGCAGTGCTAGTCCAAAGAGGCCGGGACACCATAATCAGCCCCAGCATTTT
D: .; J: TRBJ1-1; size: many; length: 13; V: TRBV5-4; CDR3: CASSLDPNTEAFF; DNA: TGTGCCAGCAGCTTGGATCCGAACACTGAAGCTTTCTTT
D: TRBD2; J: TRBJ2-1; size: many; length: 16; V: TRBV7-9; CDR3: CASSPFGLAGGAEQFF; DNA: TGTGCCAGCAGCCCCTTCGGACTAGCGGGAGGGGCTGAGCAGTTCTTC
D: .; J: TRBJ2-7; size: .; length: 13; V: TRBV24-1; CDR3: CATNDLQGYEQYF; DNA: TGTGCCACCAATGATTTGCAGGGATACGAGCAGTACTTC
D: .; J: TRBJ2-1; size: .; length: 13; V: TRBV30; CDR3: CAWSVLAENEQFF; DNA: TGTGCCTGGAGTGTCTTAGCGGAAAATGAGCAGTTCTTC
D: TRBD2; J: TRBJ2-7; size: .; length: 16; V: TRBV29-1; CDR3: CSVPSDLGIPSGPQYF; DNA: TGCAGCGTTCCGTCGGATCTCGGGATCCCTAGCGGGCCGCAGTACTTC
D: TRBD2; J: TRBJ2-1; size: .; length: 16; V: TRBV6-2/TRBV6-3; CDR3: CARSSLAGVKSTEQFF; DNA: TGTGCCCGCAGTTCTCTGGCGGGAGTGAAATCCACTGAGCAGTTCTTC
D: .; J: TRBJ2-7; size: many; length: 14; V: TRBV20-1; CDR3: CSASIGDMTYEQYF; DNA: TGCAGTGCTAGTATTGGGGACATGACCTACGAGCAGTACTTC